The subject of this entry is one T cell receptor beta chain. Its target is not known. Trimming removed 3 bases from V and 14 bases from J, with 20 bases in between. CDR1 MNHEY and CDR2 SMNVEV come from the germline V gene (reference sequence). CDR3 length: 15 residues. The sample comes from a study of fetal regulatory T cell absence and autoimmunity. Whole-study context: IPEX patients had exocrine pancreas autoimmunity without clinical diabetes. Study-level findings and limits: In IPEX, the enrichment was taken to support antigen-driven autoimmunity before birth. Oligoclonal TCR enrichment in pancreas over cord blood reached over 100-fold for some clones.

The assay was run at survey level. Data came from immunoSEQ multiplex PCR; TCRdb stores just in-frame clones and leaves some out. The sample includes 95,000 to 100,000 clones, around 72% of them seen just once. Source material: pancreas tissue. The TCR comes from a male donor with IPEX syndrome. The rearrangement joins TRBV27 to TRBJ1-6; perhaps TRBD1 as D (6 bases). CDR3 region: CASSFGGLGDSTLHF. CDR3 coding DNA: TGTGCCAGCAGTTTTGGGGGGCTTGGCGATTCGACCCTCCACTTT.